The source of this T cell receptor (beta chain) is a study of cytomegalovirus exposure and HLA in healthy donors (dated by TCRdb to 2016 to 2017). For the wider study: According to an earlier analysis of 587 of the donors, some 170 million T cells yielded some 120 million unique TCR beta sequences and 276 Gb of sequence data. In an earlier analysis of a few hundred of the donors, high-throughput TCR beta sequencing was used to judge whether each TCR beta V gene segment behaved as functional or pseudogenic. All discovery cohort repertoires had been generated on a single sequencing platform. Genome-wide SNP genotypes for about 65% of the 666 donors were used in a later genetic analysis, which treated that subset as a discovery cohort. The study used immunosequencing to profile the T cell repertoires of 666 subjects and linked those repertoires to cytomegalovirus serostatus. An early release that covered 640 HLA-typed donors contained about 290 gigabases of sequencing data and about 84 million unique TCR sequences. The study combined high-throughput TCR immunosequencing, statistical association of individual TCRs with disease status, and machine learning to predict cytomegalovirus infection status. Class I and class II HLA loci were covered by the typing at four-digit resolution. In the later analysis, no new phenotypic data were used to find candidate immune exposures; instead, reliance was placed on TCR beta sequences and their occurrence across donors. In a later analysis, previously published TCR beta repertoires from some 640 donors were re-analyzed and high-resolution HLA genotyping was added so that TCR occurrence patterns could be studied. Besides the first cohort of 666 subjects, a separate validation cohort made up of 120 different subjects was used. Donor age, sex, ethnicity and CMV serostatus were collected together with the repertoire data. Among 300 to 500 genotyped donors of the cohort, an average of roughly 230,000 unique TCR beta nucleotide sequences was sequenced per donor, of which about 19% were non-productive. Five DR-DQ haplotypes were treated as single units for association and clustering because of strong linkage in the cohort. Typing coverage varied by locus: 629-630 donors for A, B, C, DRB1 and DQB1; 522 for DQA1; around 610 for DPA1; 400 to 480 for DPB1. Of the approximately 400 genotyped donors, over 65% fell in the genetic ancestry cluster associated with self-reported Caucasian donors. The study was designed to test whether signatures of past pathogen exposure could be identified by cataloging public T cell receptors. General study outcomes and caveats: Correlated functional status among segregating V segments might be attributable to linkage disequilibrium, but an unknown experimental factor could not be ruled out. In a later analysis, more than 15,000 TCR beta sequences were associated with specific HLA alleles at a false discovery rate of 0.05. Some IMGT-functional V segments, including TRBV6-2 and TRBV6-3, could not be distinguished by the 87-base-pair reads and were therefore excluded. The only immune exposure information available for the cohort was CMV serostatus. In a later analysis, most CMV-associated TCR beta chains were found to appear HLA-restricted, with HLA associations seemingly driven largely by CMV exposure. In an earlier analysis of approximately 590 of the donors, most TCR beta V segments appeared in productive rearrangements about 87% or about 30% of the time, broadly matching IMGT annotations. The classifier was reported to diagnose cytomegalovirus status with high specificity and sensitivity in both the original cohort and the validation cohort. Because HLA typing was missing for some donors at each locus, association tests included only the typed subset. A cluster of highly shared sequence variants was judged likely to be a technical artifact of the sequencing pipeline. Roughly uniform sequencing depth across donors was assumed in presence/absence analyses, although this assumption may not hold. The authors suggested that the approach could potentially be extended to other disease states and immunological phenotypes. In a later analysis, TCR association rates were found to vary across HLA loci, with the most associated TCRs seen for DRB1 alleles and the fewest for HLA-C alleles. According to a later genetic analysis, donors in an Asian-associated ancestry cluster had fewer N-insertions in productive TCRs than the roughly 700-donor mean. Across donors, most TCR sequences were observed very rarely, whereas some public TCRs were present in many individuals. In a later genetic analysis, a missense DCLRE1C variant was associated with V-gene and J-gene trimming of TCR beta chains, and the association was replicated in an independent cohort. When HLA alleles, especially DR and DQ, strongly co-occurred, TCR associations were difficult to assign to individual alleles. A total of about 180 TCR beta chains were listed by the study as associated with cytomegalovirus. According to a later analysis, parvovirus B19, influenza, CMV and Epstein-Barr virus appeared linked to several top co-occurrence clusters. The cohort was sequenced for TCR beta chains only, and without alpha or paired-chain data the features that could be detected were limited. A further reported finding was that TCR beta sequences accurately predicted the HLA-A and HLA-B alleles for most subjects in the first cohort. In a later analysis, HLA-associated TCR beta chains showed more clonal expansion and lower generation probabilities than non-associated chains that were equally common. In vitro tests confirmed that a few of the cytomegalovirus-associated TCR beta chains recognize cytomegalovirus antigens. Approximately 16 rarely observed V segments, including chromosome 9 orphons, were excluded from the earlier analysis of almost 600 of the donors because counts were too low.

Including the terminal cysteine and phenylalanine, the CDR3 comprises 16 residues. Only CDR3 DNA is held: 48 bases, read in frame from base 1. The CDR1 and CDR2 encoded by the germline V gene are MDHEN and SYDVKM. Ends trimmed: V by 7 bases, J by 2 bases; bases unmatched to a gene: 12. The cohort comprised several hundred healthy bone marrow donors. All cohort members were sampled while nominally healthy, although unrecorded immune exposures were likely present. The donor was CMV seropositive and was included in the group of some 290 seropositive cohort members. Every donor gave a peripheral blood sample, and the peripheral blood mononuclear cells from that sample were used for TCR beta sequencing. The Qiagen DNeasy Blood Extraction Kit was used to extract genomic DNA from the blood cell samples. Of note for this clone: Its antigen is currently not known. No base quality values were provided; no much bigger clone lies one nucleotide off.

Libraries were constructed by the immunoSEQ multiplex PCR assay. A mixture of 60 forward primers for TCR Vbeta segments and 13 reverse primers for TCR Jbeta segments was used in the multiplex PCR. A multiplex PCR assay on genomic DNA amplified the CDR3 region of rearranged TCR beta genes. Amplified TCR beta libraries were sequenced as 87-base-pair reads on the Illumina HiSeq System. In the original analysis: A later analysis counted approximately 84 million unique TCR beta chains across the 650 to 800 repertoires, and around 12 million of these chains were shared by at least two donors. A nearest-neighbor algorithm error-corrected the raw reads and collapsed the reads into unique sequences, merging closely related sequences to remove PCR and sequencing errors. V, D and J gene segments were assigned by aligning CDR3 sequences to IMGT reference sequences. For a sequence to be retained, a match of at least six nucleotides to both a V gene segment and a J gene segment was required. Rearrangements were called productive when the CDR3 lacked stop codons and stayed in frame with V and J; all others were non-productive. Following IMGT convention, CDR3 was defined as the stretch from the second conserved V-encoded cysteine to the conserved J-encoded phenylalanine. Sequences without an unambiguous match to a single V gene segment were excluded from the earlier analysis of about 640 of the donors. An earlier analysis of several hundred of the donors classified V segments as functional when productive rearrangements were above 56.7% and as segregating when the standard deviation between donors was above 5%. A statistical classification framework was developed to diagnose cytomegalovirus status using the catalog of TCR beta chain sequences. A later analysis assigned V and J genes by comparing TCR nucleotide sequences with IMGT/GENE-DB human TR gene sequences. Using the TCRdist pipeline, a later analysis assigned CDR3 sequences along with most-parsimonious VDJ recombination scenarios. A later analysis defined each TCR beta chain by its CDR3 amino acid sequence plus V-gene family, and excluded reads lacking a unique V-gene family. A later analysis removed roughly 590 highly shared, low-generation-probability nucleotide sequences to deal with suspected cross-contamination and a sequencing artifact. For each public chain, a later analysis derived a clonal expansion index from normalized ranks of inferred template counts within each repertoire. A later analysis computed generation probabilities with a VDJ recombination model fitted to out-of-frame rearrangements, and checked the results against IGoR. A later analysis scored TCR-TCR, TCR-HLA and TCR-CMV co-occurrence with hypergeometric tests, applying a repertoire-size bias correction to TCR pairs. A later analysis estimated false discovery rates by permuting HLA or CMV assignments 20 times. A later analysis grouped co-occurring TCRs with DBSCAN, adding TCRdist sequence similarity when clustering within HLA-allele-positive subsets. Repertoires with fewer than 30,000 or more than 120,000 public chains were left out of co-occurrence clustering, as were a handful of repertoires with anomalous nucleotide sharing. The table comes from immuneACCESS by way of TCRdb, which keeps in-frame sequences with V and J called. Part of the clones is missing from these tables; in studies checked, under half for an unresolved V gene and the rest for unknown reasons. V, J and clone size reflect that table, while D and trimming were determined from the DNA. Within this sample are some 180,000 clones, with 84% of them counted one time only. 1.2% of the sample goes to the ten largest clones.

Specimen: PBMCs. This TCR derives from a girl aged 2 to 10 in good health and CMV-seropositive. The sequence links TRBV28 to TRBJ2-5, with 8 bases in between that match TRBD2. The CDR3 corresponds to CASTTYGASGQETQYF. The nucleotides are TGTGCCAGCACCACATATGGGGCTAGCGGGCAAGAGACCCAGTACTTC. Outside the CDR3, residues come from the reference TRBV28 and TRBJ2-5 proteins, so the full variable domain is: DVKVTQSSRYLVKRTGEKVFLECVQDMDHENMFWYRQDPGLGLRLIYFSYDVKMKEKGDIPEGYSVSREKKERFSLILESASTNQTSMYLCASTTYGASGQETQYFGPGTRLLVL.